Listed here are 32 T cell receptor beta chains from one sample, sequenced in a study of T cells in Graves' hyperthyroidism and ophthalmopathy. RNA transcripts served as the template for amplifying TCR beta CDR3 regions. The HTBI primer set drove a first-round RT-PCR of the TCR CDR3. TCRdb independently ran MiXCR on the multiplex PCR reads; one entry per CDR3 protein. The sample lists roughly 570,000 distinct CDR3 sequences; roughly 46% were seen once. The specimen sequenced was peripheral blood or thyroid tissue (not recorded which). These receptors all stem from an adult woman with Graves' disease, either hyperthyroidism or ophthalmopathy (not recorded which).

The V and J genes are TRBV19 and TRBJ1-1; 9 bases line up with TRBD1. V shed 3 bases and J 0 bases; nucleotides not matched to a gene: 5. This CDR3 is 16 amino acids long. Germline values: CDR1 LNHDA, CDR2 SQIVND (reference sequence). In DNA, the CDR3 is TGTGCCAGTAGTATGGGAACAGGGGGCATGAACACTGAAGCTTTCTTT. It yields the protein CASSMGTGGMNTEAFF.

CDR3 region: CANSPDRVHEQYF. CDR3 coding DNA: TGTGCCAACAGTCCTGACAGGGTCCACGAGCAGTACTTC. The chain uses TRBV7-9 and TRBJ2-7; 7 bases align to TRBD1. The J segment lost 5 bases and the V segment lost 10 bases, leaving 11 bases of the junction unmatched. CDR3 length equals 13 residues. CDR1 SEHNR and CDR2 FQNEAQ come from the germline V gene (reference sequence).

The J gene is TRBJ1-2, the V gene TRBV10-2; maybe TRBD1 (5 bases). In germline, CDR1 is WSHSY, CDR2 SAAADI. The CDR3 is 12 amino acids. The germline V and J ends were trimmed by 3 bases and 8 bases, with 10 bases remaining between them. CDR3 region: CASSDWGGGYTF. The CDR3 nucleotides read TGCGCCAGCAGTGACTGGGGCGGAGGCTACACCTTC.

The sample holds many counts of this clonotype. The gene calls are TRBV20-1 and TRBJ1-1; D might be TRBD1 (5 bases). V gave up 5 bases and J gave up 2 bases, with 12 bases separating them. Germline CDR1 is DFQATT and CDR2 is SNEGSKA (reference sequence). The CDR3 runs 13 residues. The chain's CDR3 is CSAQTTGNTEAFF. The CDR3 nucleotides are TGCAGTGCTCAGACCACAGGTAACACTGAAGCTTTCTTT.

The J gene is TRBJ1-5, the V gene TRBV19, with TRBD1 identical over 7 bases. The CDR3 is 17 residues long. Germline V CDR1 and CDR2: LNHDA, SQIVND (reference sequence). V shed 6 bases, J shed 0 bases, and the junction held 11 bases outside the gene matches. In DNA, the CDR3 is TGTGCCAGTAGCCTCGACTCGACAGGGCTTAGCAATCAGCCCCAGCATTTT. This translates into CASSLDSTGLSNQPQHF.

This chain uses TRBV10-3 with TRBJ2-5, with TRBD1 matching over 10 bases. The length of the CDR3 is 15 residues. J lost 5 bases, V lost 4 bases, and 7 bases had no gene match. In germline, CDR1 is ENHRY, CDR2 SYGVKD. The CDR3, as DNA: TGTGCCATCAGTGGGGGACAGGGGATGATGGAGACCCAGTACTTC. This sequence encodes CAISGGQGMMETQYF.

This chain connects TRBV10-3 to TRBJ2-7, with D possibly being TRBD1 (6 bases). The germline CDR1 and CDR2 sequences are ENHRY and SYGVKD. Trimming took 4 bases from V and 8 from J, leaving 12 bases between them. CDR3 length: 12 residues. DNA of the CDR3: TGTGCCATCAGTGTTGACAGGAATCAGCAGTACTTC. Protein sequence: CAISVDRNQQYF.

This clonotype appeared many times. This chain uses TRBV5-1 with TRBJ2-7; unclear D gene. V was clipped by 4 bases and J by 2 bases, with 10 bases between them. The V gene's germline CDR1 is SGHRS and CDR2 YFSETQ. The CDR3 covers 13 residues. The CDR3 loop reads CASSIAGTYEQYF. The DNA of the CDR3 is TGCGCCAGCAGCATAGCCGGAACCTACGAGCAGTACTTC. Together with reference TRBV5-1 and TRBJ2-7, the CDR3 gives the full variable domain: KAGVTQTPRYLIKTRGQQVTLSCSPISGHRSVSWYQQTPGQGLQFLFEYFSETQRNKGNFPGRFSGRQFSNSRSEMNVSTLELGDSALYLCASSIAGTYEQYFGPGTRLTVT.

This clonotype has a count of ten or more. The genes are TRBV5-5 and TRBJ2-7; 9 bases map to TRBD1. After removal of 4 bases from V and 3 bases from J, the junction contained 8 bases not matched to a gene. Germline lookup yields CDR1 SGHKS and CDR2 YYEKEE (reference sequence). The CDR3 consists of 15 residues. CDR3 DNA: TGTGCCAGCAGCCTCCGACAGGGGGTCGACTACGAGCAGTACTTC. Translated, it gives CASSLRQGVDYEQYF.

This clonotype was observed a handful of times. The chain employs TRBV5-4 and TRBJ2-5; D is unresolved. The CDR3 covers 16 residues. V dropped 0 bases and J dropped 2 bases, with 14 bases sitting between them. Germline-derived CDR1 and CDR2 are SGHNT and YYREEE (reference sequence). CDR3 loop: CASSLGLSTGQETQYF. As DNA, the CDR3 is TGTGCCAGCAGCTTGGGTCTAAGTACCGGGCAAGAGACCCAGTACTTC.

The chain employs TRBV11-2 and TRBJ2-2; tentatively, D is TRBD1 (5 bases). V was cut by 6 bases and J by 5 bases, with 19 bases left in between. The CDR3 length is 16 residues. Germline lookup yields CDR1 SGHAT and CDR2 FQNNGV. CDR3 amino acids: CASRPLRGRVTGELFF. The CDR3 DNA sequence: TGTGCCAGCAGACCTCTTAGGGGCAGGGTTACCGGGGAGCTGTTTTTT.

Concerning this clonotype itself: A much larger clone lies one base from this, so it may be a read error. The chain couples TRBV6-5 to TRBJ2-3, with D perhaps TRBD2 (6 bases). This CDR3 contains 14 residues. Deletions cut 2 bases from V and 4 bases from J, with 10 bases between. Germline V gene lookup returns CDR1 MNHEY and CDR2 SVGAGI. CDR3 residues: CASSYGTGADTQYF. CDR3 nucleotide sequence: TGTGCCAGCAGTTACGGGACTGGGGCAGATACGCAGTATTTT.

This clonotype has at least ten counts. The chain carries TRBV19 and TRBJ2-5; the D call may be TRBD1 or TRBD2 (5 bases each). The CDR3 extends over 14 amino acids. Germline CDR1 and CDR2: LNHDA and SQIVND (reference sequence). Trimming took off 7 bases at V and 5 bases at J, with 17 bases between the two ends. CDR3 sequence: CASTPGRLGETQYF. The CDR3, as DNA: TGTGCCAGTACCCCAGGGAGACTCGGGGAGACCCAGTACTTC.

This clonotype was recorded at least ten times. The chain has TRBV15 and TRBJ2-7, with D perhaps matching TRBD1 or TRBD2 (5 bases each). CDR1 is LNHNV and CDR2 is YYDKDF in the germline V gene (reference sequence). V lost 0 bases, J lost 4 bases, and 10 bases lay in between. CDR3 size: 14 residues. The DNA for the CDR3 is TGTGCCACCAGCAGAGACAGGGACGGTTACGAGCAGTACTTC. This gives the protein CATSRDRDGYEQYF.

About this clonotype: Given a much more abundant clone one base away, this may be a read error. The genes are TRBV7-2 and TRBJ1-2; 7 bases fit TRBD1. The V and J ends lost 0 bases and 12 bases, in that order; junction bases with no gene match: 10. Germline assignment: CDR1 SGHTA and CDR2 FQGNSA. The CDR3 covers 14 residues. The CDR3 DNA reads TGTGCCAGCAGCTTAGCGGACAGGAGGTTCGGCGACACCTTC. This encodes CASSLADRRFGDTF. The full variable domain, its missing parts supplied by reference TRBV7-2 and TRBJ1-2, is GAGVSQSPSNKVTEKGKDVELRCDPISGHTALYWYRQSLGQGLEFLIYFQGNSAPDKSGLPSDRFSAERTGGSVSTLTIQRTQQEDSAVYLCASSLADRRFGDTFGSGTRLTVV.

The chain is built from TRBV5-1 and TRBJ2-6; 7 bases are shared with TRBD1. J lost 9 bases, V lost 3 bases, and 9 bases had no gene match. Germline V gene lookup returns CDR1 SGHRS and CDR2 YFSETQ. The CDR3 covers 15 residues. The CDR3 sequence is CASSWEGQVDNVLTF. CDR3 bases: TGCGCCAGCAGCTGGGAAGGACAGGTGGACAACGTCCTGACTTTC.

At least ten counts were recorded for this clonotype. The chain combines TRBV3-1 with TRBJ1-1, with D maybe TRBD1 (5 bases). CDR1 LGHDT and CDR2 YNNKEL come from the germline V gene (reference sequence). The CDR3 is 11 residues long. With 6 bases removed from V and 7 bases from J, the gap between germline ends came to 9 bases. CDR3 in amino acids: CASRQDGEAFF. CDR3 coding DNA: TGTGCCAGCAGACAGGACGGTGAAGCTTTCTTT. Full variable domain (remainder filled in from reference TRBV3-1 and TRBJ1-1): DTAVSQTPKYLVTQMGNDKSIKCEQNLGHDTMYWYKQDSKKFLKIMFSYNNKELIINETVPNRFSPKSPDKAHLNLHINSLELGDSAVYFCASRQDGEAFFGQGTRLTVV.

Details on this clonotype: This may stem from a read error, because a much larger clone lies one nucleotide away. The CDR3 protein is CASNFVDSPLHF. As DNA, the CDR3 is TGTGCCAGCAATTTCGTAGATTCACCCCTCCACTTT. The chain links TRBV27 to TRBJ1-6; D uncertain. CDR3 length: 12 residues. CDR1 and CDR2 from the germline V gene are MNHEY and SMNVEV (reference sequence). V was trimmed by 7 bases and J by 8 bases, leaving 9 bases between them.

This clonotype has at least ten counts. The chain carries TRBV10-3 and TRBJ1-6; D remains unclear. The CDR3 runs to 14 residues. Trimming took off 4 bases at V and 10 bases at J, with 14 bases between the two ends. CDR1 and CDR2 from the germline V gene are ENHRY and SYGVKD. CDR3 protein: CAISVRREWSPLHF. In DNA form, the CDR3 reads TGTGCCATCAGTGTGAGGAGGGAATGGTCACCCCTCCACTTT.

This clonotype was observed once. The chain recombines TRBV29-1 with TRBJ1-4; 10 nucleotides agree with TRBD1. V lost 7 bases, J lost 4 bases, and 9 bases stayed unmatched. Germline V gene data show CDR1 as SQVTM and CDR2 as ANQGSEA. The CDR3 extends over 15 amino acids. The CDR3 DNA sequence: TGCAGCGCCCGGCGGGGGACAGGGGTTAATGAAAAACTGTTTTTT. Protein sequence: CSARRGTGVNEKLFF.

The rearrangement joins TRBV25-1 to TRBJ2-2, with TRBD2 matching over 7 bases. After removal of 3 bases from V and 7 bases from J, the junction contained 20 bases not matched to a gene. Germline V gene lookup returns CDR1 MGHDK and CDR2 SYGVNS. The CDR3 runs 19 residues. CDR3 in amino acids: CASSEEGPGRDGHRGELFF. CDR3 DNA sequence: TGTGCCAGCAGTGAGGAAGGGCCAGGGAGGGATGGGCACCGCGGGGAGCTGTTTTTT. Full variable domain (missing parts from reference TRBV25-1 and TRBJ2-2): EADIYQTPRYLVIGTGKKITLECSQTMGHDKMYWYQQDPGMELHLIHYSYGVNSTEKGDLSSESTVSRIRTEHFPLTLESARPSHTSQYLCASSEEGPGRDGHRGELFFGEGSRLTVL.

A note on this clonotype: In this CDR3 the conserved last residue, phenylalanine or tryptophan, is missing, so a read error is likely. The rearrangement uses TRBV29-1 and TRBJ1-5, with 9 bases lining up with TRBD1. The V segment lost 7 bases and the J segment 2 bases; nucleotides outside the gene matches: 3. The CDR3 is 13 amino acids. CDR1 is SQVTM and CDR2 is ANQGSEA in the germline V gene. The CDR3 region is CSARTGGNQPQHL. The CDR3 DNA follows: TGCAGCGCCCGGACAGGGGGCAATCAGCCCCAGCATCTT.

A few counts support this clonotype. This rearrangement joins TRBV7-2 to TRBJ2-5, with a tentative D call TRBD1 (5 bases). The CDR3 consists of 17 residues. CDR1 and CDR2 (germline): SGHTA, FQGNSA. Trimming cost V 3 bases and J 6 bases, with 23 bases left between them. The CDR3 bases are TGTGCCAGCAGCTTGACCCCCCAGGGTCCGGCGTCGAAGACCCAGTACTTC. This sequence encodes CASSLTPQGPASKTQYF.

This sequence joins TRBV7-8 and TRBJ1-5, with 7 bases lining up with TRBD1. The junction had 10 bases not matched to a gene; V was cut back by 8 bases and J by 3 bases. Per the germline V gene, CDR1 is SGHVS and CDR2 is FQNEAQ. This CDR3 region has 15 residues. The CDR3 here is CASSPGQITNQPQHF. CDR3 sequence (DNA): TGTGCCAGCTCACCGGGACAGATTACCAATCAGCCCCAGCATTTT.

The chain employs TRBV19 and TRBJ2-5; TRBD2 matches at 7 bases. There are 15 residues in the CDR3. The V gene end was trimmed by 9 bases and the J gene end by 9 bases; junction bases not matched to a gene: 19. Germline V CDR1 and CDR2: LNHDA, SQIVND (reference sequence). The CDR3 loop reads CASSEAGRLNQPQYF. CDR3 in DNA: TGTGCCAGCAGTGAAGCGGGGAGACTCAATCAGCCCCAGTACTTC.

The chain recombines TRBV18 with TRBJ1-4; D is unclear. Germline lookup yields CDR1 KGHSH and CDR2 LQKENI. The length of the CDR3 is 15 residues. The germline V and J ends were trimmed by 6 bases and 6 bases, with 17 bases remaining between them. The CDR3, as DNA: TGTGCCAGCTCCCCCCGAGGCAGGTTGGATGAAAAACTGTTTTTT. Protein sequence: CASSPRGRLDEKLFF.

The V and J genes are TRBV10-3 and TRBJ2-5, with TRBD2 matching over 7 bases. CDR3 size: 14 residues. Looked up from germline, CDR1 is ENHRY and CDR2 is SYGVKD. V lost 0 bases, J lost 5 bases, and 3 bases stayed unmatched. The CDR3 coding sequence is TGTGCCATCAGTGAGTCGACGACTAGCGAGACCCAGTACTTC. It is translated as CAISESTTSETQYF.

A few counts support this clonotype. The chain recombines TRBV2 with TRBJ2-1; D might be TRBD2 (5 bases). CDR3 length: 15 residues. The V gene lost 4 bases and the J gene lost 1 base, with 11 bases spanning the gap. CDR1 and CDR2 from the germline V gene are SNHLY and FYNNEI. In DNA, the CDR3 is TGTGCCAGCAGTGTTAGCGTCGGGTCCTACAATGAGCAGTTCTTC. It yields the protein CASSVSVGSYNEQFF.

Remarks on this clonotype: A read error may account for a junction end that differs from germline. This chain connects TRBV5-1 to TRBJ2-6; tentatively, D is TRBD1 or TRBD2 (5 bases each). The CDR3 loop spans 15 amino acids. CDR1 SGHRS and CDR2 YFSETQ come from the germline V gene. The DNA for the CDR3 is TGCGCCAGCAGCTTGGCGGGGCAAGGGGACAACGTCCTGACTTTC. Its protein is CASSLAGQGDNVLTF.

This clonotype came up many times. The gene calls are TRBV5-6 and TRBJ2-7; no clear D gene. The CDR3 has 15 residues. The V gene lost 5 bases and the J gene lost 0 bases, with 15 bases spanning the gap. In germline, CDR1 is SGHDT, CDR2 YYEEEE. The CDR3 bases are TGTGCCAGCAGTACTGGGCCTAGGAGCTCCTACGAGCAGTACTTC. Its protein product is CASSTGPRSSYEQYF. Full variable domain (rest looked up from reference TRBV5-6 and TRBJ2-7): DAGVTQSPTHLIKTRGQQVTLRCSPKSGHDTVSWYQQALGQGPQFIFQYYEEEERQRGNFPDRFSGHQFPNYSSELNVNALLLGDSALYLCASSTGPRSSYEQYFGPGTRLTVT.

On this clonotype itself: A much larger clone differs from this one at a single base, so this may be a read error. The gene calls are TRBV5-4 and TRBJ2-7; D unclear. Germline lookup yields CDR1 SGHNT and CDR2 YYREEE (reference sequence). The CDR3 spans 13 residues. The CDR3 sequence is CACSLVLSYEQYF. The CDR3 nucleotides read TGTGCCTGCAGCTTGGTACTGTCCTACGAGCAGTACTTC.

The chain recombines TRBV20-1 with TRBJ2-5; unclear D gene. CDR3 length: 16 amino acids. Per germline, CDR1 DFQATT and CDR2 SNEGSKA (reference sequence). V lost 1 base, J lost 3 bases, and 18 bases lay in between. This chain's CDR3 is CSARVFDPPGEETQYF. The CDR3 nucleotides are TGCAGTGCTAGAGTGTTTGATCCTCCTGGGGAAGAGACCCAGTACTTC.